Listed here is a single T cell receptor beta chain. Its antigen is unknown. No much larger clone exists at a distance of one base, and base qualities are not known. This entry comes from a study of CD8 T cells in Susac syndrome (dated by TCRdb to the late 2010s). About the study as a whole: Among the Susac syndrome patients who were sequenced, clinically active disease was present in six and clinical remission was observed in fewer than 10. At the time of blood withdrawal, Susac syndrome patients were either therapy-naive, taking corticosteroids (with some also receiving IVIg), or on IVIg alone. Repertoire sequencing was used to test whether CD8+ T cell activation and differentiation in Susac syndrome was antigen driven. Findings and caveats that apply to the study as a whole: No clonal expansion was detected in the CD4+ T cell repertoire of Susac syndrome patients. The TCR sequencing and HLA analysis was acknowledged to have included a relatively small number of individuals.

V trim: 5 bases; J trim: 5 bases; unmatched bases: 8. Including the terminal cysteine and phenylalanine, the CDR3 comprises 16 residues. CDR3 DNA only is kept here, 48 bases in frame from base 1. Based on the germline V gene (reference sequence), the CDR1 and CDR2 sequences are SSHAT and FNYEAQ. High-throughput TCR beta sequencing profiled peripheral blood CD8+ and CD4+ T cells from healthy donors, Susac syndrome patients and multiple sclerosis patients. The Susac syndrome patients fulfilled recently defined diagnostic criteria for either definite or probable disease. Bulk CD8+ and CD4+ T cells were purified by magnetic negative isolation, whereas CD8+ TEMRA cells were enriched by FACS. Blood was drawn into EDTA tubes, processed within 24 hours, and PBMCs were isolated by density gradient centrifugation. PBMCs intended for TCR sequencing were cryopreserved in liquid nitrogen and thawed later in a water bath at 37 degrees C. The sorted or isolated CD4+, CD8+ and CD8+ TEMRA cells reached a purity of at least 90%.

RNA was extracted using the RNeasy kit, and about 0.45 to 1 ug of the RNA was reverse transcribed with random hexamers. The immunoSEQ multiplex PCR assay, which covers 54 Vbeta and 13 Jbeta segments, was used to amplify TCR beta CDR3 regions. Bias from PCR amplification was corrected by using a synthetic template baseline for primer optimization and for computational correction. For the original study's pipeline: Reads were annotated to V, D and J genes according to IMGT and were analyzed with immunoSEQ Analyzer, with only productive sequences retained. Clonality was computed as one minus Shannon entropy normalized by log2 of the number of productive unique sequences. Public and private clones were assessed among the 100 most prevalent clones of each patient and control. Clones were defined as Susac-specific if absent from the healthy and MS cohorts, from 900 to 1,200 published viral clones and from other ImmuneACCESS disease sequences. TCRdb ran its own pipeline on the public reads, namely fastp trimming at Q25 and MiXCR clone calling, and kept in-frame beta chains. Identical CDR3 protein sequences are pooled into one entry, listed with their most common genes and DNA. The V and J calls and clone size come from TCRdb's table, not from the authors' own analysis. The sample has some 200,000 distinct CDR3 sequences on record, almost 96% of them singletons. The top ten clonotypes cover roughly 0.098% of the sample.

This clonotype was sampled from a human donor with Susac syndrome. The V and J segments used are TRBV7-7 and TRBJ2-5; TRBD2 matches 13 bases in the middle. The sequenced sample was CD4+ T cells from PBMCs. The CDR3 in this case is CASSRSGTSGVETQYF. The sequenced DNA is TGTGCCAGCAGCCGATCCGGGACTAGCGGGGTGGAGACCCAGTACTTC.